This TCR beta chain was sequenced in a study of T cell responses to AZD1222 COVID-19 vaccine. Study conclusions and caveats: The donor group comprised mostly white British people and more females; the analysis possibly underestimated clonal diversity. Along spike, vaccine-associated CD4 TCRs were found throughout, with dominance at 160-218 and 743-854.

Method: immunoSEQ multiplex PCR; TCRdb's copy keeps in-frame clones and lacks some. The repertoire includes fewer than 300,000 clones, just over 90% of them detected once, and roughly 0.5% sits in the top ten. The CDR3 is made up of 16 amino acids. The germline V gene has CDR1 LGHNA and CDR2 YSLEER. V was clipped by 0 bases and J by 2 bases, with 13 bases between them. Of note for this clone: Its specificity is not known.

This TCR was recovered from an adult in good health. This material consisted of peripheral blood, taken on day 0 of AZD1222 vaccination. This rearrangement joins TRBV4-3 to TRBJ1-2, with D possibly being TRBD1 (5 bases). As DNA, the CDR3 is TGCGCCAGCAGCCAAGATCCTTTAGGGGTGAACTATGGCTACACCTTC. Translating gives CASSQDPLGVNYGYTF.